The 5 T cell receptor beta chains listed next were all sequenced from one sample in a study of response to subunit inactivated influenza vaccine. TCRdb itself ran the RT-PCR reads through MiXCR, one entry per CDR3 protein. The data show around 490,000 distinct CDR3 sequences, about 8% seen once. The source was PBMCs from blood, collected about 24 months after vaccination. These receptors were obtained from a man aged 50-75 years who received an inactivated influenza vaccine.

This clonotype has more than one count but fewer than ten. This chain uses TRBV5-4 with TRBJ1-2, with TRBD1 as a possible D gene (5 bases). Trimming took 4 bases from V and 1 from J, leaving 14 bases between them. The CDR3 extends over 15 amino acids. In germline, CDR1 is SGHNT, CDR2 YYREEE (reference sequence). CDR3 sequence: CASSQAGRINYGYTF. The CDR3 DNA is TGTGCCAGCAGCCAGGCGGGGCGGATTAACTATGGCTACACCTTC.

This clonotype has ten or more counts. V is TRBV3-1 and J is TRBJ1-4, with a tentative D call TRBD1 (6 bases). This CDR3 comprises 15 residues. The V and J ends lost 4 bases and 4 bases respectively, with 13 bases between them. Germline V gene lookup returns CDR1 LGHDT and CDR2 YNNKEL (reference sequence). The CDR3 protein is CASSPAGGLNEKLFF. The DNA for the CDR3 is TGTGCCAGCAGCCCGGCCGGGGGGCTTAATGAAAAACTGTTTTTT.

The CDR3 region has the DNA TGCAGTCCTAACAGCCCGGGGAGGAACACTGAAGCTTTCTTT. Protein sequence: CSPNSPGRNTEAFF. The chain couples TRBV20-1 to TRBJ1-1; D uncertain. Trimming removed 8 bases from V and 1 base from J, with 17 bases in between. Germline V gene sequence: CDR1 DFQATT, CDR2 SNEGSKA (reference sequence). The CDR3 spans 14 residues.

V gene TRBV10-3 combines with J gene TRBJ2-3, with a possible D match to TRBD2 (7 bases). CDR3 size: 13 residues. The V gene's germline CDR1 is ENHRY and CDR2 SYGVKD. Trimming left V 6 bases short and J 6 bases short, with 13 bases between. CDR3 residues: CAIRPGEGDTQYF. In nucleotides, the CDR3 is TGTGCCATCAGACCAGGGGAGGGGGATACGCAGTATTTT.

The genes are TRBV6-1 and TRBJ2-7, with 10 bases lining up with TRBD2. V shed 10 bases, J shed 0 bases, and the junction held 3 bases outside the gene matches. The CDR3 length is 13 residues. CDR1 is MNHNS and CDR2 is SASEGT in the germline V gene. The CDR3 reads CATLAGASYEQYF. CDR3 coding DNA: TGTGCCACCCTAGCGGGGGCCTCCTACGAGCAGTACTTC.